Listed here are 3 T cell receptor beta chains from one sample, sequenced in a study of OX40 agonist ivuxolimab in advanced cancers. TCRdb's table, derived via immunoSEQ multiplex PCR, lists solely in-frame clones and lacks some. The sample records some 70,000 clones, 89% being singletons. This sample comprised CD4+ or CD8+ T cells sorted from blood, obtained in a trial of the OX40 agonist ivuxolimab. These receptors originate from an adult with an advanced solid tumor such as melanoma, head and neck, liver or kidney cancer.

The V gene is TRBV6-1, the J gene TRBJ1-6; D gene unclear. V was trimmed by 7 bases and J by 5 bases, leaving 6 bases between them. Germline lookup yields CDR1 MNHNS and CDR2 SASEGT. There are 12 residues in the CDR3. CDR3 sequence (DNA): TGTGCCAGCATGCAAAATAATTCACCCCTCCACTTT. It codes for CASMQNNSPLHF.

The chain uses TRBV5-1 and TRBJ1-2, with 9 bases matching TRBD1. Germline CDR1 is SGHRS and CDR2 is YFSETQ. The CDR3 runs to 14 residues. V trimming: 3 bases; J trimming: 7 bases; junction bases outside the gene matches: 7. CDR3: CASSSSGTGLGYTF. The CDR3 DNA is TGCGCCAGCAGCTCCTCCGGGACAGGGCTTGGCTACACCTTC. Filled out from reference TRBV5-1 and TRBJ1-2, the complete variable domain reads KAGVTQTPRYLIKTRGQQVTLSCSPISGHRSVSWYQQTPGQGLQFLFEYFSETQRNKGNFPGRFSGRQFSNSRSEMNVSTLELGDSALYLCASSSSGTGLGYTFGSGTRLTVV.

For this clone: This sample also contains other DNA sequences that code for the same CDR3. The chain joins TRBV25-1 to TRBJ2-2; 7 bases align to TRBD2. The CDR3 has 14 residues. The V gene's germline CDR1 is MGHDK and CDR2 SYGVNS. The V segment lost 3 bases and the J segment 6 bases; nucleotides outside the gene matches: 4. The CDR3: CASSDGRGAGELFF. CDR3 in DNA: TGTGCCAGCAGTGACGGTCGGGGGGCCGGGGAGCTGTTTTTT.